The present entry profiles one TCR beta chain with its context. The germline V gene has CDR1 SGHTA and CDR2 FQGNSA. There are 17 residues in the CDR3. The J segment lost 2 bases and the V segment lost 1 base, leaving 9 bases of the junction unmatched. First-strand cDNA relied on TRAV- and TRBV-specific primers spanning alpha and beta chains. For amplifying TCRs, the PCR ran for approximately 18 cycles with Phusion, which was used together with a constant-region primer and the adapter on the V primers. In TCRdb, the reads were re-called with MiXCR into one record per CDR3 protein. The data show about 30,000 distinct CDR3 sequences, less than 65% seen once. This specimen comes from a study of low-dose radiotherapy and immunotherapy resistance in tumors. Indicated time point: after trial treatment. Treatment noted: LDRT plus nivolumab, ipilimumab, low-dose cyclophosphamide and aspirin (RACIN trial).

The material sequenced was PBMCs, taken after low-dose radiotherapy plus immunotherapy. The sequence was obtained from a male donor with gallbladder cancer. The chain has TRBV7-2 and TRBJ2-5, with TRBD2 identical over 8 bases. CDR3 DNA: TGTGCCAGCAGCTTAGGTCCCCCGTCTAGCGGGCAAGAGACCCAGTACTTC. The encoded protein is CASSLGPPSSGQETQYF.